Below, 17 T cell receptor beta chains from the same sample are listed, as sequenced in a study of shared clonotypes between healthy human individuals. TCRdb's table, derived via immunoSEQ multiplex PCR, lists solely in-frame clones and lacks some. This sample yields about 470,000 clones, of which roughly 77% are seen a single time; 13% belongs to the top ten. Sequencing used PBMCs. Source of these receptors: a woman aged 40 to 50 in good health. Some clones in this sample may be carry-over from other donors' samples.

The DNA of the CDR3 is TGTGCCAGCAGTTTACCACGACAGGGTAACACCGGGGAGCTGTTTTTT. Translating it yields CASSLPRQGNTGELFF. The rearrangement links TRBV28 to TRBJ2-2; 7 bases agree with TRBD1. This CDR3 has 16 residues. Germline V gene lookup returns CDR1 MDHEN and CDR2 SYDVKM. V lost 2 bases to trimming and J lost 2 bases; unmatched junction nucleotides: 5.

This chain joins TRBV15 and TRBJ1-1; no reliable D call. V was clipped by 0 bases and J by 2 bases, with 4 bases between them. Germline V gene lookup returns CDR1 LNHNV and CDR2 YYDKDF (reference sequence). The CDR3 has 13 residues. The CDR3 here is CATSRDQNTEAFF. In DNA, the CDR3 is TGTGCCACCAGCAGAGATCAAAACACTGAAGCTTTCTTT.

This clone was found once. This chain uses TRBV19 with TRBJ2-7; 7 nucleotides align to TRBD2. The trim removed 3 bases at V and 6 bases at J, leaving 8 bases unmatched. Germline CDR1 and CDR2: LNHDA and SQIVND (reference sequence). The CDR3 consists of 14 residues. In nucleotides, the CDR3 is TGTGCCAGTAGTATTCAAAGTACGGGAGGCGAGCAGTACTTC. Protein product: CASSIQSTGGEQYF.

This clone has only a few counts. The rearrangement links TRBV6-4 to TRBJ2-2; possibly TRBD1 for D (6 bases). Germline V lookup: CDR1 MRHNA, CDR2 SNTAGT. V was cut by 4 bases and J by 2 bases, with 11 bases left in between. The length of the CDR3 is 15 residues. The CDR3 reads CASSALQGNTGELFF. The DNA for the CDR3 is TGTGCCAGCAGTGCCCTACAGGGCAACACCGGGGAGCTGTTTTTT.

The chain uses TRBV18 and TRBJ2-1; possibly TRBD1 for D (5 bases). The CDR3 extends over 16 amino acids. The V end lost 3 bases, the J end lost 4 bases, and 16 bases lay between the germline ends. The germline V gene encodes CDR1 KGHSH and CDR2 LQKENI. This CDR3 reads CASSPQDRGIYNEQFF. In DNA, the CDR3 is TGTGCCAGCTCACCCCAGGATAGGGGAATATACAATGAGCAGTTCTTC.

With respect to this clone: A read error may produce the germline difference seen at one junction end. The V gene is TRBV7-7, the J gene TRBJ2-5; perhaps D is TRBD1 or TRBD2 (5 bases each). Germline loops: CDR1 SSHAT, CDR2 FNYEAQ (reference sequence). The CDR3 is 15 amino acids. Here the CDR3 reads CASSLEAGWGETQYF. DNA for the CDR3: TGTGCTAGCAGCTTAGAGGCGGGCTGGGGGGAGACCCAGTACTTC.

The rearrangement links TRBV7-9 to TRBJ2-3; the match to TRBD1 covers 7 bases. V shed 2 bases, J shed 2 bases, and the junction held 4 bases outside the gene matches. CDR1 SEHNR and CDR2 FQNEAQ come from the germline V gene (reference sequence). This CDR3 comprises 15 residues. Written as DNA, the CDR3 is TGTGCCAGCAGCTTATTCGGGACAGCCACAGATACGCAGTATTTT. This translates into CASSLFGTATDTQYF.

This sequence joins TRBV7-6 and TRBJ2-7; tentatively, D is TRBD1 (6 bases). The CDR3 extends over 17 amino acids. CDR1 SGHVS and CDR2 FNYEAQ come from the germline V gene. V was trimmed by 1 base and J by 3 bases, leaving 19 bases between them. CDR3 in DNA: TGTGCCAGCAGCTTAGGAGGCAGCAAGGGGGAGAACTACGAGCAGTACTTC. It is translated as CASSLGGSKGENYEQYF.

This rearrangement joins TRBV5-1 to TRBJ2-3; D not resolved. With 0 bases removed from V and 6 bases from J, the gap between germline ends came to 11 bases. Germline CDR1 is SGHRS and CDR2 is YFSETQ. The CDR3 runs to 14 residues. The CDR3 sequence: CASSLAAPMDTQYF. CDR3 nucleotides: TGCGCCAGCAGCTTGGCCGCGCCAATGGATACGCAGTATTTT.

V gene TRBV20-1 combines with J gene TRBJ2-3, with D unresolved. V dropped 7 bases and J dropped 0 bases, with 5 bases sitting between them. The CDR3 contains 11 residues. Germline V gives CDR1 DFQATT, CDR2 SNEGSKA (reference sequence). This CDR3 reads CSGSSTDTQYF. The CDR3, as DNA: TGCAGTGGCTCTAGCACAGATACGCAGTATTTT.

The chain is built from TRBV5-5 and TRBJ2-1; D not resolved. This CDR3 is built from 14 residues. With 0 bases removed from V and 0 bases from J, the gap between germline ends came to 4 bases. Germline values: CDR1 SGHKS, CDR2 YYEKEE (reference sequence). In nucleotides, the CDR3 is TGTGCCAGCAGCTTGGACTTCTCCTACAATGAGCAGTTCTTC. This codes for CASSLDFSYNEQFF.

This clone was counted only a few times. The chain carries TRBV7-3 and TRBJ2-1; tentatively, D is TRBD2 (5 bases). The CDR3 sequence is 13 residues long. With 4 bases removed from V and 9 bases from J, the gap between germline ends came to 13 bases. The germline V gene encodes CDR1 SGHTA and CDR2 FQGTGA. In DNA form, the CDR3 reads TGTGCCAGCAGCTACAACCTAGCTACTGAGCAGTTCTTC. Protein: CASSYNLATEQFF.

The chain links TRBV6-6 to TRBJ1-3; no definite D call. There are 15 residues in the CDR3. Per the germline V gene, CDR1 is MNHNY and CDR2 is SVGAGI (reference sequence). V lost 2 bases, J lost 2 bases, and 10 bases lay in between. The CDR3 is CASSYAVETGNTIYF. The CDR3 DNA reads as TGTGCCAGCAGTTACGCCGTCGAAACTGGAAACACCATATATTTT.

The V and J genes are TRBV7-9 and TRBJ2-7; D gene unclear. Trimming pared 3 bases from V and 2 bases from J, leaving 11 bases between. Per the germline V gene, CDR1 is SEHNR and CDR2 is FQNEAQ (reference sequence). This CDR3 is 14 amino acids long. The CDR3: CASSFHGRTYEQYF. The DNA of the CDR3 is TGTGCCAGCAGCTTCCACGGACGGACCTACGAGCAGTACTTC.

The gene calls are TRBV11-2 and TRBJ2-7; D may be TRBD1 (6 bases). This CDR3 comprises 15 residues. The V gene's germline CDR1 is SGHAT and CDR2 FQNNGV. Trimming took 6 bases from V and 2 from J, leaving 17 bases between them. The CDR3 is CASRPPKGDAYEQYF. The CDR3, as DNA: TGTGCCAGCAGGCCACCGAAGGGGGACGCCTACGAGCAGTACTTC.

The chain uses TRBV11-2 and TRBJ2-1; D is undetermined. Trimming pared 5 bases from V and 5 bases from J, leaving 10 bases between. Germline CDR1 and CDR2: SGHAT and FQNNGV. The CDR3 consists of 13 residues. The DNA of the CDR3 is TGTGCCAGCAGCCGGGTAGGCAACAATGAGCAGTTCTTC. Translation gives CASSRVGNNEQFF.

This clone was seen once. This chain connects TRBV29-1 to TRBJ2-1; the match to TRBD2 covers 7 bases. The length of the CDR3 is 12 residues. CDR1 and CDR2 from the germline V gene are SQVTM and ANQGSEA. V shed 1 base, J shed 13 bases, and the junction held 7 bases outside the gene matches. The CDR3 reads CSVEVTGRAQFF. In DNA, the CDR3 is TGCAGCGTTGAAGTGACGGGGAGGGCCCAGTTCTTC.